This T cell receptor (beta chain) is from a study of T cell responses to AZD1222 COVID-19 vaccine. Study at large: Second-dose schedules of about 4 or about 12 weeks were combined. Findings and caveats of the study: Baseline testing showed seropositivity in only 6 or 7 AZD1222 recipients.

Notes on this clone: Its antigen is unknown.

Germline CDR1 and CDR2: SNHLY and FYNNEI. The junction had 14 bases not matched to a gene; V was cut back by 6 bases and J by 2 bases. The CDR3 contains 17 residues. The table came from immunoSEQ multiplex PCR; TCRdb's copy has only in-frame clones and leaves some out. The sample has under 100,000 clones; approximately 90% are singletons. This sequence was found in an adult in good health. Here the sequenced sample was peripheral blood, taken on day 0 of AZD1222 vaccination. The V gene is TRBV2, the J gene TRBJ2-7, with 9 bases matching TRBD1. The CDR3 reads CASSTRNDRTGAYEQYF. The CDR3 DNA is TGTGCCAGCAGCACCCGAAATGATAGGACAGGGGCCTACGAGCAGTACTTC. The entire variable domain, with the rest obtained from reference TRBV2 and TRBJ2-7, is as follows: EPEVTQTPSHQVTQMGQEVILRCVPISNHLYFYWYRQILGQKVEFLVSFYNNEISEKSEIFDDQFSVERPDGSNFTLKIRSTKLEDSAMYFCASSTRNDRTGAYEQYFGPGTRLTVT.